The 30 T cell receptor beta chains in this list originate from one sample, sequenced in a study of blood T cell repertoires in COVID-19. Using immunoSEQ multiplex PCR, the repertoire was profiled, and TCRdb retains in-frame clones only, with some absent. This table has tens of thousands of clones, about 83% appearing once. The sequencing input was peripheral blood. The receptor source for this set is a man aged 35 to 55 with acute or convalescent COVID-19.

This clone showed up just a few times. J is TRBJ2-5 and V is TRBV19; TRBD1 is a possible D gene (6 bases). CDR1 is LNHDA and CDR2 is SQIVND in the germline V gene (reference sequence). V was clipped by 4 bases and J by 4 bases, with 16 bases between them. The CDR3 extends over 15 amino acids. The chain's CDR3 is CASSTQIGGRETQYF. As DNA, the CDR3 is TGTGCCAGTAGTACGCAGATAGGGGGACGAGAGACCCAGTACTTC.

This sequence joins TRBV6-5 and TRBJ1-2, with D unresolved. Trimming pared 0 bases from V and 4 bases from J, leaving 15 bases between. The CDR3 runs 16 residues. Germline V lookup: CDR1 MNHEY, CDR2 SVGAGI. CDR3 DNA sequence: TGTGCCAGCAGTTACTCCCGATTCAGCGACCTCTATGGCTACACCTTC. Translation gives CASSYSRFSDLYGYTF.

The table lists this clone with a few counts. The genes are TRBV12-3 or TRBV12-4 and TRBJ2-1; a weak D match, TRBD2 (6 bases). Trimming cost V 5 bases and J 7 bases, with 12 bases left between them. The CDR3 runs to 13 residues. CDR3 nucleotides: TGTGCCAGCAGTCGGAGGGCCCTGAATGAGCAGTTCTTC. This translates into CASSRRALNEQFF.

This sequence joins TRBV7-8 and TRBJ1-2; 7 positions agree with TRBD1. V shed 5 bases, J shed 5 bases, and the junction held 8 bases outside the gene matches. This CDR3 is 14 amino acids long. In germline, CDR1 is SGHVS, CDR2 FQNEAQ. The DNA for the CDR3 is TGTGCCAGCAGCCTTACGGGACAGCCTTATGGCTACACCTTC. This sequence encodes CASSLTGQPYGYTF.

This clone was found once. V gene TRBV24-1 combines with J gene TRBJ2-1; D call uncertain. Germline V gives CDR1 KGHDR, CDR2 SFDVKD. V lost 6 bases to trimming and J lost 1 base, with 6 bases between them. The CDR3 covers 13 residues. The CDR3 coding sequence is TGTGCCACCAGTCGAGGATCCTACAATGAGCAGTTCTTC. It is translated as CATSRGSYNEQFF.

The chain employs TRBV5-1 and TRBJ1-3; 9 nucleotides match TRBD1. Trimming cost V 5 bases and J 3 bases; bases outside gene matches: 3. From germline, CDR1 is SGHRS and CDR2 YFSETQ. The CDR3 contains 14 residues. CDR3 coding DNA: TGCGCCAGCAGACAGGGGGCGGATGGAAACACCATATATTTT. Translating it yields CASRQGADGNTIYF.

The chain combines TRBV21-1 with TRBJ1-3; the table's D call of TRBD1 was not tested on the DNA. TRBV21-1 represents a pseudogene. CDR3 length equals 17 residues. In nucleotides, the CDR3 is TGTGCCAGCAGCAAAGAGGGACAGGGACAGCCTGGAAACACCATATATTTT. Protein: CASSKEGQGQPGNTIYF.

This chain links TRBV6-6 with TRBJ1-5; 7 bases map to TRBD1. Germline assignment: CDR1 MNHNY and CDR2 SVGAGI (reference sequence). V lost 4 bases and J lost 7; bases outside the gene matches: 4. The CDR3 is 13 residues long. The CDR3 protein is CASSSSGGQPQHF. The CDR3 coding sequence is TGTGCCAGCAGTTCGTCAGGGGGACAGCCCCAGCATTTT.

The chain has TRBV5-1 and TRBJ1-6; 7 nucleotides match TRBD1. Losses at the gene ends were 2 bases for V and 1 base for J; bases not matched to a gene: 6. CDR3 length: 17 residues. Germline lookup yields CDR1 SGHRS and CDR2 YFSETQ. CDR3 sequence: CASSLGTASSYNSPLHF. The CDR3 nucleotides are TGCGCCAGCAGCTTAGGGACAGCCTCATCCTATAATTCACCCCTCCACTTT.

The V call is TRBV4-2, the J call TRBJ1-3; TRBD1 matches 11 bases. The CDR3 is 17 amino acids. J was trimmed by 0 bases and V by 3 bases; bases with no gene match: 4. Germline CDR1 reads LGHNA; CDR2 reads YNFKEQ. In DNA, the CDR3 is TGTGCCAGCAGCCAGAGGACAGGGGGCGACTCTGGAAACACCATATATTTT. Residues: CASSQRTGGDSGNTIYF.

This chain connects TRBV25-1 to TRBJ1-1; D possibly corresponds to TRBD1 (6 bases). CDR3 length: 13 amino acids. Germline CDR1 reads MGHDK; CDR2 reads SYGVNS. The V and J ends lost 6 bases and 1 base respectively, with 9 bases between them. The CDR3, as DNA: TGTGCCAGCAGCAAGACAGGGAACACTGAAGCTTTCTTT. This encodes CASSKTGNTEAFF.

This chain uses TRBV6-4 with TRBJ2-3; D may be TRBD1 (6 bases). The CDR3 has 15 residues. Trimming removed 8 bases at V and 2 bases at J, with 17 bases between. The germline V gene encodes CDR1 MRHNA and CDR2 SNTAGT. As DNA, the CDR3 is TGTGCCAGCGCCCCAGGGGAGACAGTCACAGATACGCAGTATTTT. This encodes CASAPGETVTDTQYF.

The rearrangement uses TRBV6-5 and TRBJ1-1; no clear D. V was clipped by 2 bases and J by 8 bases, with 15 bases between them. This CDR3 comprises 14 residues. CDR1 and CDR2 (germline): MNHEY, SVGAGI. CDR3 amino acids: CASSYTRLTGEAFF. CDR3 bases: TGTGCCAGCAGTTACACCAGGCTTACTGGAGAAGCTTTCTTT.

The chain combines TRBV27 with TRBJ1-4, with D unclear. The V end lost 9 bases, the J end lost 8 bases, and 16 bases lay between the germline ends. CDR1 and CDR2 from the germline V gene are MNHEY and SMNVEV (reference sequence). This CDR3 comprises 13 residues. The CDR3 sequence: CASKTQRGEKLFF. CDR3 coding DNA: TGTGCCAGTAAGACCCAACGCGGAGAAAAACTGTTTTTT.

The chain joins TRBV25-1 to TRBJ2-1; tentative D call: TRBD2 (6 bases). This CDR3 has 13 amino acids. The ends were cut back, 0 bases at V and 13 bases at J, with 13 bases in the middle. Germline V gives CDR1 MGHDK, CDR2 SYGVNS. The CDR3 nucleotides are TGTGCCAGCAGTGAATATGGCGGGGCCTACCAGTTCTTC. Its translation is CASSEYGGAYQFF.

The chain carries TRBV6-5 and TRBJ1-4; 10 nucleotides match TRBD1. V lost 5 bases, J lost 7 bases, and 4 bases stayed unmatched. This CDR3 spans 14 amino acids. Germline loops: CDR1 MNHEY, CDR2 SVGAGI. CDR3 amino acids: CASSTGTGVEKLFF. In DNA form, the CDR3 reads TGTGCCAGCAGTACCGGGACAGGGGTTGAAAAACTGTTTTTT.

V and J are TRBV3-1 (or the pseudogene TRBV3-2) and TRBJ2-4; 9 bases are shared with TRBD1. This CDR3 is 15 amino acids long. Germline CDR1 and CDR2: LGHDT and YNNKEL (reference sequence). The trim removed 2 bases at V and 8 bases at J, leaving 7 bases unmatched. CDR3 nucleotides: TGTGCCAGCAGCCAACCGGGACAGGGTCGGGACATTCAGTACTTC. Translation: CASSQPGQGRDIQYF.

The chain carries TRBV5-4 and TRBJ2-2; 9 positions agree with TRBD1. This CDR3 is built from 15 residues. Per the germline V gene, CDR1 is SGHNT and CDR2 is YYREEE (reference sequence). Germline trimming cut 4 bases from V and 5 bases from J; bases unmatched to any gene: 6. CDR3 DNA sequence: TGTGCCAGCAGCGGGGGACAGGGTTTAACCGGGGAGCTGTTTTTT. It translates to CASSGGQGLTGELFF. Complete variable domain (other parts from reference TRBV5-4 and TRBJ2-2): ETGVTQSPTHLIKTRGQQVTLRCSSQSGHNTVSWYQQALGQGPQFIFQYYREEENGRGNFPPRFSGLQFPNYSSELNVNALELDDSALYLCASSGGQGLTGELFFGEGSRLTVL.

The V and J genes are TRBV3-1 (or the pseudogene TRBV3-2) and TRBJ2-1, with 8 bases aligning to TRBD1. From germline, CDR1 is LGHDT and CDR2 YNNKEL (reference sequence). V was clipped by 2 bases and J by 9 bases; unmatched bases: 6. This CDR3 has 14 residues. For the CDR3, the DNA is TGTGCCAGCAGCCAAAGGGGACAGGCCCCTGAGCAGTTCTTC. Translation gives CASSQRGQAPEQFF.

J is TRBJ2-3 and V is TRBV5-5; TRBD1 might be the D (5 bases). CDR3 length: 15 residues. CDR1 and CDR2 from the germline V gene are SGHKS and YYEKEE (reference sequence). Trimming stripped 0 bases from V and 0 bases from J, with 8 bases between. The CDR3: CASSLGQISTDTQYF. The CDR3 DNA follows: TGTGCCAGCAGCTTGGGACAGATCAGCACAGATACGCAGTATTTT.

The rearrangement links TRBV27 to TRBJ2-4; 10 nucleotides match TRBD2. The germline V gene encodes CDR1 MNHEY and CDR2 SMNVEV (reference sequence). There are 17 residues in the CDR3. V lost 4 bases, J lost 1 base, and 7 bases stayed unmatched. The CDR3 loop reads CASSSGLAFLAKNIQYF. The CDR3 DNA follows: TGTGCCAGCAGTTCGGGACTAGCGTTTCTGGCCAAAAACATTCAGTACTTC.

The chain is built from TRBV7-2 and TRBJ2-5, with D unresolved. Germline CDR1 is SGHTA and CDR2 is FQGNSA. The CDR3 loop spans 14 amino acids. V lost 2 bases and J 4 bases, leaving 11 bases between the germline ends. This CDR3 is CASSLSQARETQYF. The DNA for the CDR3 is TGTGCCAGCAGCTTAAGCCAGGCCCGAGAGACCCAGTACTTC. Full variable domain (outside the CDR3, taken from reference TRBV7-2 and TRBJ2-5): GAGVSQSPSNKVTEKGKDVELRCDPISGHTALYWYRQSLGQGLEFLIYFQGNSAPDKSGLPSDRFSAERTGGSVSTLTIQRTQQEDSAVYLCASSLSQARETQYFGPGTRLLVL.

This chain connects TRBV2 to TRBJ1-5; D gene ambiguous. Germline V CDR1 and CDR2: SNHLY, FYNNEI. The CDR3 extends over 15 amino acids. Trimming left V 3 bases short and J 7 bases short, with 16 bases between. CDR3 protein: CASSDRASPGQPQHF. CDR3 bases: TGTGCCAGCAGTGACCGGGCCTCCCCGGGGCAGCCCCAGCATTTT.

The rearrangement links TRBV10-1 to TRBJ2-2, with D perhaps matching TRBD1 (5 bases). The germline gives CDR1 WNHNN, CDR2 SYGVQD (reference sequence). This CDR3 region has 13 residues. Trimming took 4 bases from V and 4 from J, leaving 7 bases between them. The CDR3 nucleotides are TGCGCCAGCAGTGGACAGTTCACCGGGGAGCTGTTTTTT. Its protein is CASSGQFTGELFF.

The chain carries TRBV19 and TRBJ2-5, with a possible D match to TRBD2 (5 bases). There are 15 residues in the CDR3. V shed 8 bases and J shed 5 bases, with 21 bases lying between them. Germline V gene lookup returns CDR1 LNHDA and CDR2 SQIVND (reference sequence). The CDR3 loop is CASGERALSWETQYF. In nucleotides, the CDR3 is TGTGCCAGTGGAGAGAGGGCACTATCTTGGGAGACCCAGTACTTC.

The chain carries TRBV7-8 and TRBJ2-2, with D unclear. Germline V lookup: CDR1 SGHVS, CDR2 FQNEAQ. The ends were cut back, 5 bases at V and 5 bases at J, with 15 bases in the middle. The CDR3 is made up of 15 amino acids. Written as DNA, the CDR3 is TGTGCCAGCAGCCGCCCTCGACACCATACCGGGGAGCTGTTTTTT. Translating it yields CASSRPRHHTGELFF.

The gene calls are TRBV18 and TRBJ2-2; tentative D call: TRBD2 (6 bases). Per germline, CDR1 KGHSH and CDR2 LQKENI. The CDR3 totals 16 residues. Trimming removed 0 bases at V and 4 bases at J, with 12 bases between. CDR3 in DNA: TGTGCCAGCTCACCACCGGGGGGTTCGGCCACCGGGGAGCTGTTTTTT. It specifies CASSPPGGSATGELFF. Complete variable domain (other parts from reference TRBV18 and TRBJ2-2): NAGVMQNPRHLVRRRGQEARLRCSPMKGHSHVYWYRQLPEEGLKFMVYLQKENIIDESGMPKERFSAEFPKEGPSILRIQQVVRGDSAAYFCASSPPGGSATGELFFGEGSRLTVL.

The V call is TRBV6-5, the J call TRBJ1-2; D is ambiguous. The germline V gene has CDR1 MNHEY and CDR2 SVGAGI. V was pared by 0 bases and J by 5 bases, with 10 bases between. This CDR3 contains 14 residues. The CDR3 nucleotides are TGTGCCAGCAGTTACTCGACGTCAGGATATGGCTACACCTTC. Its translation: CASSYSTSGYGYTF.

The chain's CDR3 is CASSVRDRGRGYTF. The CDR3 DNA reads as TGTGCCAGTAGTGTCCGGGACAGGGGACGTGGCTACACCTTC. The J gene is TRBJ1-2, the V gene TRBV19, with 10 bases identical to TRBD1. The V gene's germline CDR1 is LNHDA and CDR2 SQIVND (reference sequence). V lost 5 bases and J lost 7; bases outside the gene matches: 7. The CDR3 totals 14 residues.

This clone appeared a few times. V and J are TRBV5-1 and TRBJ2-2, with D unresolved. This CDR3 contains 15 residues. Trimming took 2 bases from V and 0 from J, leaving 8 bases between them. The germline CDR1 and CDR2 sequences are SGHRS and YFSETQ. The CDR3 loop is CASSLTYSNTGELFF. CDR3 nucleotide sequence: TGCGCCAGCAGCTTAACTTACTCGAACACCGGGGAGCTGTTTTTT.